Listed here are 18 T cell receptor beta chains from one sample, sequenced in a study of graft-versus-host responses after intestinal transplantation. These receptors' targets are unknown. Sequenced by immunoSEQ multiplex PCR; TCRdb stores in-frame clones only, minus some. Altogether approximately 76,000 clones are present, around 82% being singletons, with the ten largest covering approximately 0.39%. This sample comprised unstimulated CD4+ T cells sorted from spleen or lymph node cells, obtained before transplant. These receptors were obtained from a human donor who was the organ donor for an intestinal transplant.

The rearrangement uses TRBV5-1 and TRBJ2-5, with D unresolved. Trimming shortened V by 4 bases and J by 3 bases, and 10 bases separated the two germline ends. The CDR3 length is 13 residues. Germline CDR1 is SGHRS and CDR2 is YFSETQ. The CDR3 coding sequence is TGCGCCAGCAGCCCCCGGAGCGAAGAGACCCAGTACTTC. It is translated as CASSPRSEETQYF.

This clone was picked up a small number of times. J is TRBJ2-1 and V is TRBV6-1; the match to TRBD2 covers 9 bases. The CDR3 covers 14 residues. Losses at the gene ends were 5 bases for V and 6 bases for J; bases not matched to a gene: 5. Germline V gene lookup returns CDR1 MNHNS and CDR2 SASEGT. CDR3 bases: TGTGCCAGCAGTCTAGCGGGGAGGCGCAATGAGCAGTTCTTC. It codes for CASSLAGRRNEQFF.

This sequence joins TRBV11-2 and TRBJ1-1; 10 bases map to TRBD1. Germline lookup yields CDR1 SGHAT and CDR2 FQNNGV. This CDR3 region has 15 residues. The V segment lost 5 bases and the J segment 4 bases; nucleotides outside the gene matches: 7. The CDR3 loop is CASSPRDRGGTEAFF. CDR3 nucleotide sequence: TGTGCCAGCAGCCCTCGGGACAGGGGAGGCACTGAAGCTTTCTTT.

The chain recombines TRBV11-2 with TRBJ2-3; D ambiguous. V lost 0 bases, J lost 0 bases, and 10 bases lay in between. Germline CDR1 and CDR2: SGHAT and FQNNGV. The CDR3 totals 16 residues. The CDR3, as DNA: TGTGCCAGCAGCTTAGATACGGCGGCGAGCACAGATACGCAGTATTTT. Encoded protein: CASSLDTAASTDTQYF.

V is TRBV5-1 and J is TRBJ2-5; 7 bases align to TRBD1. In germline, CDR1 is SGHRS, CDR2 YFSETQ. With 4 bases clipped from V and 2 bases from J, the junction kept 2 bases outside the gene matches. The CDR3 covers 13 residues. The CDR3 DNA sequence: TGCGCCAGCAGCGCACAGGGGCAAGAGACCCAGTACTTC. This gives the protein CASSAQGQETQYF.

The chain is built from TRBV9 and TRBJ2-6; the match to TRBD1 covers 9 bases. Germline CDR1 is SGDLS and CDR2 is YYNGEE. The junction had 8 bases not matched to a gene; V was cut back by 2 bases and J by 2 bases. CDR3 length: 18 amino acids. CDR3: CASSVPGTGSTGANVLTF. Here the CDR3 DNA reads TGTGCCAGCAGCGTCCCCGGGACAGGGTCCACTGGGGCCAACGTCCTGACTTTC.

This clone appeared a single time. For the CDR3, the DNA is TGTGCCAGCATCCAAGGGGGTTCTGAAGCTTTCTTT. This codes for CASIQGGSEAFF. The J gene is TRBJ1-1, the V gene TRBV6-1, with D possibly being TRBD1 (6 bases). Germline V gene data show CDR1 as MNHNS and CDR2 as SASEGT. This CDR3 has 12 residues. Trimming left V 7 bases short and J 6 bases short, with 12 bases between.

V gene TRBV18 combines with J gene TRBJ1-1, with a weak D call TRBD1 (5 bases). Trimming cost V 5 bases and J 0 bases, with 19 bases left between them. Germline CDR1 reads KGHSH; CDR2 reads LQKENI. This CDR3 has 17 residues. CDR3 coding DNA: TGTGCCAGCTCAATTTCATACAGTCGGGGGATGAACACTGAAGCTTTCTTT. Its protein product is CASSISYSRGMNTEAFF.

This chain joins TRBV10-3 and TRBJ2-2, with D unresolved. The CDR3 loop spans 16 amino acids. V lost 3 bases to trimming and J lost 4 bases, with 15 bases between them. Germline values: CDR1 ENHRY, CDR2 SYGVKD. The DNA of the CDR3 is TGTGCCATCAGTGACCTCGATCGCGAACCCACCGGGGAGCTGTTTTTT. It encodes CAISDLDREPTGELFF.

The chain carries TRBV12-5 and TRBJ1-1; tentative D call: TRBD1 (5 bases). The V gene's germline CDR1 is LGHNT and CDR2 FRNRAP. The CDR3 covers 17 residues. V lost 3 bases, J lost 1 base, and 18 bases lay in between. CDR3 residues: CASGFSTITTANTEAFF. CDR3 DNA sequence: TGTGCTAGTGGTTTTTCAACCATCACGACAGCGAACACTGAAGCTTTCTTT. The full variable domain, with the rest looked up from reference TRBV12-5 and TRBJ1-1, is DARVTQTPRHKVTEMGQEVTMRCQPILGHNTVFWYRQTMMQGLELLAYFRNRAPLDDSGMPKDRFSAEMPDATLATLKIQPSEPRDSAVYFCASGFSTITTANTEAFFGQGTRLTVV.

V usage is TRBV7-9 and J usage is TRBJ1-6; 8 bases map to TRBD1. Germline CDR1 reads SEHNR; CDR2 reads FQNEAQ (reference sequence). This CDR3 contains 16 residues. The V and J ends lost 1 base and 6 bases, in that order; junction bases with no gene match: 5. CDR3 region: CASSLERTGINSPLHF. The CDR3 bases are TGTGCCAGCAGCTTAGAAAGGACAGGGATTAATTCACCCCTCCACTTT.

The gene calls are TRBV12-2 and TRBJ2-1; TRBD2 is the table's D call and was not checked against the DNA. TRBV12-2 constitutes a pseudogene. The CDR3 totals 16 residues. CDR3 nucleotide sequence: TGTGCAAGTCGCTTAAGTCGGGGGGTGTCCTACAATGAGCAGTTCTTC. Translated: CASRLSRGVSYNEQFF.

The chain couples TRBV2 to TRBJ2-2; D is unresolved. The CDR3 runs 14 residues. CDR1 is SNHLY and CDR2 is FYNNEI in the germline V gene. The germline V and J ends were trimmed by 5 bases and 1 base, with 8 bases remaining between them. Written as DNA, the CDR3 is TGTGCCAGCAGTCAAGACTTGAACACCGGGGAGCTGTTTTTT. Translation gives CASSQDLNTGELFF.

The chain combines TRBV28 with TRBJ1-5; 7 nucleotides agree with TRBD1. V lost 5 bases and J lost 0; bases outside the gene matches: 4. This CDR3 comprises 15 residues. Germline CDR1 and CDR2: MDHEN and SYDVKM. For the CDR3, the DNA is TGTGCCAGCAGTCTGGACAGGTTTAGCAATCAGCCCCAGCATTTT. Translation: CASSLDRFSNQPQHF.

The chain combines TRBV6-1 with TRBJ2-3; the D gene is possibly TRBD1 (6 bases). This CDR3 has 15 residues. The V and J ends lost 7 bases and 4 bases respectively, with 18 bases between them. Germline assignment: CDR1 MNHNS and CDR2 SASEGT. The CDR3 sequence: CASIRGVGSADTQYF. CDR3 sequence (DNA): TGTGCCAGCATCAGGGGAGTTGGGAGCGCAGATACGCAGTATTTT.

This chain links TRBV9 with TRBJ1-1; 7 bases line up with TRBD1. Germline V gene sequence: CDR1 SGDLS, CDR2 YYNGEE. The V gene end was trimmed by 1 base and the J gene end by 0 bases; junction bases not matched to a gene: 12. The CDR3 sequence is 18 residues long. The CDR3 nucleotides read TGTGCCAGCAGCGTATCCCGGGGGGGTACAGGGGTGAACACTGAAGCTTTCTTT. Its translation is CASSVSRGGTGVNTEAFF.

The chain couples TRBV28 to TRBJ1-2; D remains ambiguous. The germline V and J ends were trimmed by 2 bases and 4 bases, with 17 bases remaining between them. Germline V gives CDR1 MDHEN, CDR2 SYDVKM. The CDR3 covers 16 residues. CDR3 bases: TGTGCCAGCAGTTTAGCCGGACTCACGGGGAGCTATGGCTACACCTTC. It encodes CASSLAGLTGSYGYTF.

This clone was picked up one time. The rearrangement uses TRBV15 and TRBJ2-2; 8 bases line up with TRBD1. Germline lookup yields CDR1 LNHNV and CDR2 YYDKDF (reference sequence). V was clipped by 0 bases and J by 4 bases; unmatched bases: 1. The CDR3 runs to 15 residues. The CDR3 region has the DNA TGTGCCACCAGCAGAGACAGGGGGCCCACCGGGGAGCTGTTTTTT. This translates into CATSRDRGPTGELFF.